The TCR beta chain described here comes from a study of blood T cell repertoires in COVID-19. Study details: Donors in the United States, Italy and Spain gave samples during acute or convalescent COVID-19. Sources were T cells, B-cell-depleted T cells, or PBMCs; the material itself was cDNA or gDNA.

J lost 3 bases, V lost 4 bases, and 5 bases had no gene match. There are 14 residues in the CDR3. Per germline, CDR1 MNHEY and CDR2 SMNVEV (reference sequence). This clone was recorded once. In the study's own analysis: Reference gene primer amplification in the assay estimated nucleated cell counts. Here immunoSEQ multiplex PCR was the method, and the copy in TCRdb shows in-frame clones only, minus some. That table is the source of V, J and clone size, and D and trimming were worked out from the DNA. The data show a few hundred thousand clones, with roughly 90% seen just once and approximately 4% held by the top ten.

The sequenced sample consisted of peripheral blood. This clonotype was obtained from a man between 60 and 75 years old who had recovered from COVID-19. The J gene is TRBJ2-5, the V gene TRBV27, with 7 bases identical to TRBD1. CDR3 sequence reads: CASSSQTGKETQYF. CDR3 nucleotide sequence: TGTGCCAGCAGTTCGCAGACAGGGAAAGAGACCCAGTACTTC.